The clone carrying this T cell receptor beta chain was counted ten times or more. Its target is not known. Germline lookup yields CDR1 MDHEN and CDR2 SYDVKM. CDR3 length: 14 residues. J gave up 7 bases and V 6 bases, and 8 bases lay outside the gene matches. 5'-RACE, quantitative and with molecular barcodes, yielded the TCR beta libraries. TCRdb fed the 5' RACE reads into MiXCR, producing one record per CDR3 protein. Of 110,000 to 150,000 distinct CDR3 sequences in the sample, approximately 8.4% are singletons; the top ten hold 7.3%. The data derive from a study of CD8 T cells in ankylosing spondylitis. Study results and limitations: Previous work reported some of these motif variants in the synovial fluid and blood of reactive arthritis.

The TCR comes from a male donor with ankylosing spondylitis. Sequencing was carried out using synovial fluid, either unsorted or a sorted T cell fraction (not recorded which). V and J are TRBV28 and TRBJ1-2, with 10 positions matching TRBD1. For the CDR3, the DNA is TGTGCCAGCAGCTCCACCGGGACAGGGGTTGGCTACACCTTC. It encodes CASSSTGTGVGYTF.